One and the same sample provided the 6 T cell receptor beta chains below, sequenced in a study of post-analysis software for immune sequencing data. General study results and limits: TRBV5-6, TRBV5-1 and TRBV20-1 were among several TRBV segments more frequent in patients than controls.

No antigen has been assigned to these receptors. Prepared TCR beta cDNA libraries contained unique molecular identifiers. Each CDR3 protein gets one entry after TCRdb re-called the PCR reads with MiXCR. The sample lists roughly 580,000 distinct CDR3 sequences; around 47% were seen once. The material sequenced was blood. The source is a girl between 10 and 17 years old with multiple sclerosis.

The chain joins TRBV7-2 to TRBJ2-1; 12 bases align to TRBD2. Germline CDR1 reads SGHTA; CDR2 reads FQGNSA. CDR3 length equals 16 residues. J gave up 4 bases and V 2 bases, and 3 bases lay outside the gene matches. CDR3 protein: CASSLKGTSGYNEQFF. CDR3 in DNA: TGTGCCAGCAGCTTAAAAGGGACTAGCGGGTACAATGAGCAGTTCTTC.

This clonotype turned up a few times. The chain combines TRBV7-2 with TRBJ2-1; TRBD1 matches 8 bases. This CDR3 has 15 residues. Trimming removed 4 bases from V and 7 bases from J; junction bases left unmatched: 9. In germline, CDR1 is SGHTA, CDR2 FQGNSA. CDR3 sequence reads: CASSYDRGSLNEQFF. CDR3 DNA: TGTGCCAGCAGCTATGACAGGGGTAGTTTGAATGAGCAGTTCTTC.

A single count supports this clonotype. The chain uses TRBV2 and TRBJ1-5; no clear D. Trimming left V 5 bases short and J 10 bases short, with 9 bases between. The CDR3 spans 11 residues. CDR1 is SNHLY, CDR2 FYNNEI, per germline. CDR3 bases: TGTGCCAGCAGTTCTCTCAGCCCCCAGCATTTT. This encodes CASSSLSPQHF.

CDR3: CSARLRQGGLTDTQYF. The DNA of the CDR3 is TGCAGTGCTAGGCTGCGACAGGGGGGGCTCACAGATACGCAGTATTTT. The chain joins TRBV20-1 to TRBJ2-3, with 9 bases lining up with TRBD1. Trimming cost V 3 bases and J 2 bases; bases outside gene matches: 9. The length of the CDR3 is 16 residues. The germline gives CDR1 DFQATT, CDR2 SNEGSKA (reference sequence).

This chain links TRBV7-3 with TRBJ2-7; perhaps D is TRBD1 or TRBD2 (5 bases each). Trimming removed 2 bases from V and 3 bases from J, with 17 bases in between. There are 16 residues in the CDR3. Per the germline V gene, CDR1 is SGHTA and CDR2 is FQGTGA. In nucleotides, the CDR3 is TGTGCCAGCAGCTTACAGGGTGGGGCCGACTACTACGAGCAGTACTTC. It specifies CASSLQGGADYYEQYF. Supplemented by reference TRBV7-3 and TRBJ2-7, the full variable domain reads GAGVSQTPSNKVTEKGKYVELRCDPISGHTALYWYRQSLGQGPEFLIYFQGTGAADDSGLPNDRFFAVRPEGSVSTLKIQRTERGDSAVYLCASSLQGGADYYEQYFGPGTRLTVT.

This clonotype was observed once. The chain links TRBV13 to TRBJ2-1, with D perhaps matching TRBD1 (5 bases). Between the trimmed V and J ends, which lost 5 bases and 8 bases, there was a span of 16 bases. Germline loops: CDR1 PRHDT, CDR2 FYEKMQ (reference sequence). CDR3 length: 14 amino acids. The CDR3 region is CASSAQGGVDEQFF. CDR3 DNA sequence: TGTGCCAGCAGCGCCCAGGGCGGAGTGGATGAGCAGTTCTTC.